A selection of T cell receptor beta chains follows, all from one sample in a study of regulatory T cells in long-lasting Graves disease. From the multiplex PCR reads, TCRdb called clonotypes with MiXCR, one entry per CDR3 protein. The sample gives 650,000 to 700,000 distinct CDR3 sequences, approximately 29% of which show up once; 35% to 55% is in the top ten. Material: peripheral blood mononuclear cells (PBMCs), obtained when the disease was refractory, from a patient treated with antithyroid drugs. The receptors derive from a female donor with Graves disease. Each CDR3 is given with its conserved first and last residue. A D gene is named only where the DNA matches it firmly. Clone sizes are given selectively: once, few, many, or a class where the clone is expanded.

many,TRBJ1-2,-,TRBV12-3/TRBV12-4,TGTGCCAGCAGCCAGGGCGGTGGCTACACCTTC,CASSQGGGYTF
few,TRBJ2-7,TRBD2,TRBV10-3,TGTGCCATCAGTGTTGTTAGCGGGGGAACCTACGAGCAGTACTTC,CAISVVSGGTYEQYF
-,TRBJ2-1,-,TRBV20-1,TGCAGTGCTAGAGGGACAGAGTACAATGAGCAGTTCTTC,CSARGTEYNEQFF
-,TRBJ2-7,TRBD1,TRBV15,TGTGCCACCAGCAGGTTGGGACAGGGGGATAACGAGCAGTACTTC,CATSRLGQGDNEQYF
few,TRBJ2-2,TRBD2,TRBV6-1,TGTGCCAGCAGGGGGACTAGCGGACACACCGGGGAGCTGTTTTTT,CASRGTSGHTGELFF
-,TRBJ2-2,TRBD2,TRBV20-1,TGCAGTGCTAGAGATGCGGGGGGGACACCCAACACCGGGGAGCTGTTTTTT,CSARDAGGTPNTGELFF
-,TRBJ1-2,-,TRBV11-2,TGTGCCAGCAGCCCCCTTTCAGGGAAAAGGTACTATGGCTACACCTTC,CASSPLSGKRYYGYTF
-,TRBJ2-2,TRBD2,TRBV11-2,TGTGCCAGCAGCTTCAGGACTAGCGGCAACACCGGGGAGCTGTTTTTT,CASSFRTSGNTGELFF
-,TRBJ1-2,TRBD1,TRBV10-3,TGTGCCATCAGGGGGACAGCCTATGGCTACACCTTC,CAIRGTAYGYTF
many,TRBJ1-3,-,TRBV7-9,TGTGCCAGCAGTTTAACAGGGACCTCTGGAAACACCATATATTTT,CASSLTGTSGNTIYF
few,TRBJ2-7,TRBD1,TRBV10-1,TGCGCCAGCAGCCTGACAGGGGTGAGTTCCTACGAGCAGTACTTC,CASSLTGVSSYEQYF
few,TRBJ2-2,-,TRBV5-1,TGCGCCAGCAGTCCGGGATGGGAAGTAAACACCGGGGAGCTGTTTTTT,CASSPGWEVNTGELFF
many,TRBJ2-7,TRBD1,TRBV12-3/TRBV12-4,TGTGCCAGCAGTTTAACGGGGACAGCTAGATACGAGCAGTACTTC,CASSLTGTARYEQYF
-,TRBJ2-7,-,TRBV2,TGTGCCAGCAGTGAAACCCCGGACCACCAGCCTCTCTTC,CASSETPDHQPLF
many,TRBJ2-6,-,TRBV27,TGTGCCAGCAGTTTAGGTCGGTTCTCTGGGGCCAACGTCCTGACTTTC,CASSLGRFSGANVLTF
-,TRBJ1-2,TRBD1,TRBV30,TGTGCCTGGAGCCCCCACAGGGGAAGGGGTGGCTACACCTTC,CAWSPHRGRGGYTF
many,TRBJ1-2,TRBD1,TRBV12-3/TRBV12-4,TGTGCCAGCAGTTCCACAGGGGTCGGCTACACCTTC,CASSSTGVGYTF
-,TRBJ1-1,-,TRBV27,TGTGCCAGCAGTTTATCTCCTACTTTATCTGAAGCTTTCTTT,CASSLSPTLSEAFF
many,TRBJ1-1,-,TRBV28,TGTGCCAGCAGTTACATCATGAACACTGAAGCTTTCTTT,CASSYIMNTEAFF
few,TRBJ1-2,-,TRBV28,TGTGCCAGCTGTGCGGGGGGAGACTATGGCTACACCTTC,CASCAGGDYGYTF
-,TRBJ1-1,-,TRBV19,TGTGCCAGTAGTATAGTAAGCCGAGAAGCTTTCTTT,CASSIVSREAFF
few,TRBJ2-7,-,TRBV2,TGTGCCAGCAGTGAATCCAGGCCACCCTACGAGCAGTACTTC,CASSESRPPYEQYF
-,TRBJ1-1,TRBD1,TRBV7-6,TGTGCCAGCAGCCCTTTGGGACAGGGGTCTTTTGGGACTGAAGCTTTCTTT,CASSPLGQGSFGTEAFF
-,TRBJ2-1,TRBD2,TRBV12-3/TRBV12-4,TGTGCCAGCAGTTTGGTCACTTTGAGCGGGAGGGTCTACAATGAGCAGTTCTTC,CASSLVTLSGRVYNEQFF
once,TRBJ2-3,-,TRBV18,TGTGCCAGCTCACCAAGTGGTCCAGATACGCAGTATTTT,CASSPSGPDTQYF
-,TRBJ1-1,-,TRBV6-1,TGTGCCAGCAGTGCCCGGAGGGTGAACACTGAAGCTTTCTTT,CASSARRVNTEAFF
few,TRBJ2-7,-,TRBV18,TGTGCCAGCTCACCACAACTAGGACCCTACGAGCAGTACTTC,CASSPQLGPYEQYF
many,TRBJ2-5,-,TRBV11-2,TGTGCCAGCAGCTCCGAAGGAGTCCGGGGAGAGACCCAGTACTTC,CASSSEGVRGETQYF
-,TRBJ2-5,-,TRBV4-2,TGTGCCAGCAGCCAAGATTTGGGTGGAGGACAGCAAGAGACCCAGTACTTC,CASSQDLGGGQQETQYF
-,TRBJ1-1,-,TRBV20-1,TGCAGTGCTAGAGACCGTGGAGGGTCCACCTGGGGCACTGAAGCTTTCTTT,CSARDRGGSTWGTEAFF
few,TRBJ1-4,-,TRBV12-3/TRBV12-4,TGTGCCAGCAGTCACGACCCCCTTCTATCCCGACGGTATTACCATGAAAAACTGTTTTTT,CASSHDPLLSRRYYHEKLFF
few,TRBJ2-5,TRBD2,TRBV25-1,TGTGCCAGCAGTGAAGGGGCGGGAGCGGGGGAGACCCAGTACTTC,CASSEGAGAGETQYF
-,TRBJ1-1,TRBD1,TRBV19,TGTGCAGTGATCGGGACAGGGGGCATTGGCACTGAAGCTTTCTTT,CAVIGTGGIGTEAFF
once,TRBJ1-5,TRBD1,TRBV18,TGTGCCAGCTCACCCGAGACAGGGATTCAGCCCCAGCATTTT,CASSPETGIQPQHF
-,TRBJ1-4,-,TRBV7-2,TGTGCCAGCGGGGCGGGTCGAAATGAAAAACTGTTTTTT,CASGAGRNEKLFF
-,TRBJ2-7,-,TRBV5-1,TGCGCCAGCAGCTTGACAGGGAGGCTAGATTTCGACGAGCAGTACTTC,CASSLTGRLDFDEQYF
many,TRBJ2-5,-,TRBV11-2,TGTGCCAGCAGCTTACCCGGGAGTTCTCAGTACTTC,CASSLPGSSQYF
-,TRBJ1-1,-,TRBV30,TGTGCCTGGGACAGGAGGACTGAAGCTTTCTTT,CAWDRRTEAFF
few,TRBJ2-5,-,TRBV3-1,TGTGCCAGCAGCCAAGGAGGGGGATCGGGCGGGGAGACCCAGTACTTC,CASSQGGGSGGETQYF
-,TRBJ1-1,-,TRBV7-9,TGTGCCAGCAGTACAAGGGGGGGCACTGAAGCTTTCTTT,CASSTRGGTEAFF
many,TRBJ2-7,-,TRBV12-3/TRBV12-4,TGTGCCAGCAGTTTGCGGAAGGCAGGGGACTACGAGCAGTACTTC,CASSLRKAGDYEQYF
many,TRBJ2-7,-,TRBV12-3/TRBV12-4,TGTGCCAGCAAGCGTCCAGGGGTCGGCGAGCAGTACTTC,CASKRPGVGEQYF
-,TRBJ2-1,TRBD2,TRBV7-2,TGTGCCAGCAGCTTTAACCGCGGGAGGGTTAATGAGCAGTTCTTC,CASSFNRGRVNEQFF
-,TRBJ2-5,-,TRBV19,TGTGCCAGTAGTACTCCCCTAGAGAAAGAGACCCAGTACTTC,CASSTPLEKETQYF
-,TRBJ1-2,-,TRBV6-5,TGTGCCAGCAGTTCCCACGTAATAAGCGGATACACCTTC,CASSSHVISGYTF
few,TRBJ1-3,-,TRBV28,TGTGCCAGTCAGTCGCCTGGAAACACCATATATTTT,CASQSPGNTIYF
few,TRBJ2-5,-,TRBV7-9,TGTGCCAGCAGCCCGATGGTTGGGGAGACCCAGTACTTC,CASSPMVGETQYF
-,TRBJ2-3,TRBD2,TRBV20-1,TGCAGTGCTGGACTAGCGGGAATCACAGATACGCAGTATTTT,CSAGLAGITDTQYF